This T cell receptor (beta chain) is from a study of beta chain features in type 1 diabetes. Expressed TCRB transcripts got sequenced, as all isolated RNA was reverse transcribed. Produced via immunoSEQ multiplex PCR; TCRdb's table is partial and in-frame only. Among hundreds of thousands of clones, approximately 14% were seen once, and the ten largest hold about 6.6%. This clone occurred a few times. The antigen is unknown. General observations from the study: Cells with high TCR expression could be over-represented when cDNA is sequenced.

CDR3 length: 14 amino acids. V lost 5 bases and J lost 7; bases outside the gene matches: 11. The germline V gene has CDR1 SGHKS and CDR2 YYEKEE (reference sequence). The sequenced material came from central memory CD4+ T cells from blood. The sequence was collected from a young man in good health. This rearrangement joins TRBV5-5 to TRBJ1-1, with 7 bases aligning to TRBD1. The CDR3 DNA is TGTGCCAGCAGGCTGGGCACAGGGGTCAATGAAGCTTTCTTT. This sequence encodes CASRLGTGVNEAFF.